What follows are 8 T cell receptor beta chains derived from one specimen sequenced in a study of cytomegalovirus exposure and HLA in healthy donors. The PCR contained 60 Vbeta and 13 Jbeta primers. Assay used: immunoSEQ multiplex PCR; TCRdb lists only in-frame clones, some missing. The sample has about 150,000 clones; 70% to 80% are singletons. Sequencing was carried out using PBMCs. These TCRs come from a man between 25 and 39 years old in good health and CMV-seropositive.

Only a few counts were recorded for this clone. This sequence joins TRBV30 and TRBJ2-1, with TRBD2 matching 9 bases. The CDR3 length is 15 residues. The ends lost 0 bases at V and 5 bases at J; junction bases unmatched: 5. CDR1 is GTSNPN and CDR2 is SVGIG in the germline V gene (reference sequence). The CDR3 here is CAWSVGSGSHNEQFF. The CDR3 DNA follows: TGTGCCTGGAGTGTAGGTAGCGGGAGCCACAATGAGCAGTTCTTC.

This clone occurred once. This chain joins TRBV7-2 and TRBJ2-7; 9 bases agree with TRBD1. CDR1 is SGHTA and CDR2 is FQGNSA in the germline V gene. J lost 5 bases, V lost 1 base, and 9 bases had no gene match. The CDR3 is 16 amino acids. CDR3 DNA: TGTGCCAGCAGCTTAGTGGGACAGGGCAGGCGCCACGAGCAGTACTTC. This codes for CASSLVGQGRRHEQYF. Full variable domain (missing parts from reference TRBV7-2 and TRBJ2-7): GAGVSQSPSNKVTEKGKDVELRCDPISGHTALYWYRQSLGQGLEFLIYFQGNSAPDKSGLPSDRFSAERTGGSVSTLTIQRTQQEDSAVYLCASSLVGQGRRHEQYFGPGTRLTVT.

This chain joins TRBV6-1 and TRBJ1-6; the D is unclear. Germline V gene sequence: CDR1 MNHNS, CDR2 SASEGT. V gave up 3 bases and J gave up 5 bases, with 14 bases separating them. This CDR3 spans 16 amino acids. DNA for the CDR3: TGTGCCAGCAGTGATTTTGGGCTCAGAGATAATTCACCCCTCCACTTT. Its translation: CASSDFGLRDNSPLHF.

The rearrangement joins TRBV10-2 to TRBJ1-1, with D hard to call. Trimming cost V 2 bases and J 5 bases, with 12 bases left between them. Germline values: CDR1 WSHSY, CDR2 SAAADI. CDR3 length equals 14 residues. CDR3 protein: CASSEPSGVTEAFF. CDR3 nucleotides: TGCGCCAGCAGTGAGCCAAGCGGGGTGACTGAAGCTTTCTTT.

CDR3 sequence reads: CASSSPPTSGRAQEQYF. CDR3 nucleotides: TGTGCCAGCAGCTCCCCCCCTACTAGCGGGAGGGCCCAAGAGCAGTACTTC. The rearrangement uses TRBV11-3 and TRBJ2-7; 13 bases line up with TRBD2. After removal of 4 bases from V and 7 bases from J, the junction contained 13 bases not matched to a gene. The CDR3 is 17 amino acids. Germline loops: CDR1 SGHNT, CDR2 YENEEA. Looking up the rest from reference TRBV11-3 and TRBJ2-7 gives the full variable domain: EAGVVQSPRYKIIEKKQPVAFWCNPISGHNTLYWYLQNLGQGPELLIRYENEEAVDDSQLPKDRFSAERLKGVDSTLKIQPAELGDSAVYLCASSSPPTSGRAQEQYFGPGTRLTVT.

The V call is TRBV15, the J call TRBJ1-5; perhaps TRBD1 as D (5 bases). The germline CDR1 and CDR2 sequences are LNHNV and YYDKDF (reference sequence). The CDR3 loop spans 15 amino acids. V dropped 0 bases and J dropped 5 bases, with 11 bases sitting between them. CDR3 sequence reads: CATSREWGGDQPQHF. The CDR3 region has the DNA TGTGCCACCAGCAGAGAATGGGGGGGAGATCAGCCCCAGCATTTT.

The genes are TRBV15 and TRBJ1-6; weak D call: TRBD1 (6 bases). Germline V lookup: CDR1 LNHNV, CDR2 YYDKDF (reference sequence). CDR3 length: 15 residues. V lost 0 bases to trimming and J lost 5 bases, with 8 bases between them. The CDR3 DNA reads TGTGCCACCAGCAGAGAGGACAGTAATAATTCACCCCTCCACTTT. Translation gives CATSREDSNNSPLHF.

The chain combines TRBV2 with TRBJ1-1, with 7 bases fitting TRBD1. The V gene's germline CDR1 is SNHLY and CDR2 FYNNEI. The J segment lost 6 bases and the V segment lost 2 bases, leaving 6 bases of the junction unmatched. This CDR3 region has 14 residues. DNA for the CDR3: TGTGCCAGCAGTGAACGGGTACAGGGGCCTGAAGCTTTCTTT. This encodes CASSERVQGPEAFF.